This T cell receptor (beta chain) appears in the sequencing data of a study of shared clonotypes between healthy human individuals. Here immunoSEQ multiplex PCR was the method, and the copy in TCRdb shows in-frame clones only, minus some. Here the sample spans about 980,000 clones, approximately 80% being singletons. This CDR3 has 16 amino acids. Trimming removed 1 base from V and 5 bases from J, with 18 bases in between. The germline CDR1 and CDR2 sequences are LNHDA and SQIVND (reference sequence). The TCR sequence derives from a man between 18 and 35 years old in good health. V usage is TRBV19 and J usage is TRBJ2-7; D tentatively reads TRBD1 or TRBD2 (7 bases each). The sequenced material came from memory CD4+ T cells sorted from blood. As for subset: CD45RA-negative fraction. CDR3 sequence reads: CASSIVADRAGDEQYF. Written as DNA, the CDR3 is TGTGCCAGTAGTATAGTTGCTGACAGGGCGGGAGACGAGCAGTACTTC.